The 29 T cell receptor beta chains given below trace back to one sample, sequenced in a study of regulatory T cells in long-lasting Graves disease. Through Arm-PCR of CDR3 regions and iRepertoire HTBI primers, TCR beta libraries were built. TCRdb analysed the multiplex PCR reads with MiXCR anew, one entry per CDR3 protein. The repertoire includes about 540,000 distinct CDR3 sequences, roughly 13% of them detected once, and about 10% sits in the top ten. Stated time point: newly diagnosed GD, antithyroid drugs for less than 3 months. TCR sequences were obtained from RNA taken from PBMCs. These same records also appear under a second study, on T cells in Graves' hyperthyroidism and ophthalmopathy.

Sample: peripheral blood mononuclear cells (PBMCs), taken at new diagnosis, from a patient treated with antithyroid drugs. The receptor source for this set is a man aged 25 to 45 with Graves disease.

The chain couples TRBV5-1 to TRBJ1-5, with D possibly matching TRBD1 (5 bases). CDR1 is SGHRS, CDR2 YFSETQ, per germline. V lost 5 bases and J lost 0, with 6 bases in between. The CDR3 is made up of 13 amino acids. The CDR3 DNA is TGCGCCAGCAGGACAGATAGCAATCAGCCCCAGCATTTT. This sequence encodes CASRTDSNQPQHF.

This clonotype was found many times. The chain has TRBV6-2 or TRBV6-3 and TRBJ2-1; TRBD1 matches at 8 bases. CDR3 length: 15 amino acids. Losses at the gene ends were 5 bases for V and 2 bases for J; bases not matched to a gene: 5. Germline V gene data show CDR1 as MNHEY and CDR2 as SVGEGT. This chain's CDR3 is CASSPNRGTYNEQFF. CDR3 coding DNA: TGTGCCAGCAGTCCCAACAGGGGGACCTACAATGAGCAGTTCTTC.

The chain recombines TRBV7-9 with TRBJ1-6; 7 positions match TRBD1. The CDR3 contains 14 residues. The V gene's germline CDR1 is SEHNR and CDR2 FQNEAQ (reference sequence). V shed 5 bases, J shed 7 bases, and the junction held 5 bases outside the gene matches. In DNA, the CDR3 is TGTGCCAGCAGCCGACAGGGCCTAAATTCACCCCTCCACTTT. Residues: CASSRQGLNSPLHF.

This clonotype was counted at least ten times. V usage is TRBV18 and J usage is TRBJ1-1; 7 nucleotides line up with TRBD1. V gave up 6 bases and J gave up 1 base; unmatched junction bases: 5. The CDR3 is 14 amino acids. CDR1 and CDR2 from the germline V gene are KGHSH and LQKENI. CDR3 bases: TGTGCCAGCTCGAAGGGACAGACGAACACTGAAGCTTTCTTT. Protein product: CASSKGQTNTEAFF.

In its sample, this clonotype was seen many times. This chain connects TRBV7-2 to TRBJ1-2; D is possibly TRBD1 (5 bases). The CDR3 is 15 residues long. With 4 bases removed from V and 2 bases from J, the gap between germline ends came to 14 bases. Germline V gene sequence: CDR1 SGHTA, CDR2 FQGNSA. In DNA, the CDR3 is TGTGCCAGCAGCTCTACAGGAGCTTTCAACTATGGCTACACCTTC. As protein: CASSSTGAFNYGYTF.

Only a few counts were recorded for this clonotype. The V gene is TRBV20-1, the J gene TRBJ1-5; TRBD1 is a possible D gene (5 bases). Trimming left V 7 bases short and J 9 bases short, with 28 bases between. The CDR3 covers 16 residues. CDR1 is DFQATT and CDR2 is SNEGSKA in the germline V gene (reference sequence). DNA of the CDR3: TGCAGTGGGACAACCCTACCGGGACTCCTAGGCGGGCCCCAGCATTTT. As protein: CSGTTLPGLLGGPQHF.

This clonotype appeared many times. The V call is TRBV7-8, the J call TRBJ2-1; D not certain. The germline gives CDR1 SGHVS, CDR2 FQNEAQ. The length of the CDR3 is 15 residues. V lost 1 base, J lost 1 base, and 8 bases lay in between. The DNA of the CDR3 is TGTGCCAGCAGCTTAGGGGTTAGGTCCTACAATGAGCAGTTCTTC. Translating gives CASSLGVRSYNEQFF.

This clonotype turned up a few times. The J gene is TRBJ2-4, the V gene TRBV5-8; D is undetermined. V lost 4 bases and J 0 bases, leaving 8 bases between the germline ends. The CDR3 covers 14 residues. The germline gives CDR1 SGHTS, CDR2 YDEGEE. The CDR3 region is CASSRTLAKNIQYF. CDR3 coding DNA: TGTGCCAGCAGCCGGACCCTAGCCAAAAACATTCAGTACTTC.

There are many counts of this clonotype. This chain connects TRBV27 to TRBJ2-3; D assignment may be TRBD1 or TRBD2 (5 bases each). Germline V gene data show CDR1 as MNHEY and CDR2 as SMNVEV (reference sequence). Trimming took 6 bases from V and 4 from J, leaving 20 bases between them. This CDR3 is 16 amino acids long. CDR3 nucleotide sequence: TGTGCCAGCAGCTCGGGAAAGGTAGGGGTAGCAGATACGCAGTATTTT. It codes for CASSSGKVGVADTQYF.

Concerning this clonotype: Given a much more abundant clone one base away, this may be a read error. Since no conserved phenylalanine or tryptophan closes the CDR3, a read error is the likely cause. The chain recombines TRBV12-3 or TRBV12-4 with TRBJ1-5; no firm D call. The V end was cut by 6 bases, the J end by 5 bases, with 8 bases between. CDR3 length equals 12 residues. The DNA of the CDR3 is TGTGCCAGCAGCCGGATCTATCAGCCCCAGCATTCT. Protein sequence: CASSRIYQPQHS.

V usage is TRBV5-1 and J usage is TRBJ2-7; tentatively, D is TRBD1 (5 bases). Per the germline V gene, CDR1 is SGHRS and CDR2 is YFSETQ. This CDR3 has 14 amino acids. Trimming cost V 0 bases and J 5 bases, with 12 bases left between them. CDR3 sequence reads: CASSLGVKGNEQYF. CDR3 DNA sequence: TGCGCCAGCAGCTTGGGAGTAAAGGGGAACGAGCAGTACTTC. Drawing the rest from reference TRBV5-1 and TRBJ2-7, the complete variable domain is KAGVTQTPRYLIKTRGQQVTLSCSPISGHRSVSWYQQTPGQGLQFLFEYFSETQRNKGNFPGRFSGRQFSNSRSEMNVSTLELGDSALYLCASSLGVKGNEQYFGPGTRLTVT.

This clonotype was seen many times. The J gene is TRBJ1-1, the V gene TRBV7-8, with a weak D call TRBD1 (5 bases). Trimming stripped 5 bases from V and 3 bases from J, with 19 bases between. Germline V lookup: CDR1 SGHVS, CDR2 FQNEAQ. The CDR3 runs to 16 residues. CDR3: CASSRSGGAGYTEAFF. CDR3 sequence (DNA): TGTGCCAGCAGCCGCTCGGGAGGGGCCGGTTACACTGAAGCTTTCTTT.

This clonotype was picked up many times. This sequence joins TRBV27 and TRBJ1-6; D uncertain. Germline CDR1 and CDR2: MNHEY and SMNVEV (reference sequence). Trimming took off 6 bases at V and 5 bases at J, with 20 bases between the two ends. This CDR3 contains 17 residues. DNA of the CDR3: TGTGCCAGCAGGTCCACCGGGAGGAGAAAAGATAATTCACCCCTCCACTTT. This gives the protein CASRSTGRRKDNSPLHF.

This clonotype occurred many times. The chain recombines TRBV2 with TRBJ2-7; 9 bases are shared with TRBD1. The CDR3 is 15 residues long. The V segment lost 4 bases and the J segment 6 bases; nucleotides outside the gene matches: 10. The germline V gene encodes CDR1 SNHLY and CDR2 FYNNEI. DNA for the CDR3: TGTGCCAGCAGTGTGGGGACAGGGTTTTCGGTCGAGCAGTACTTC. Translating it yields CASSVGTGFSVEQYF. The complete variable domain, with remaining parts taken from reference TRBV2 and TRBJ2-7, reads EPEVTQTPSHQVTQMGQEVILRCVPISNHLYFYWYRQILGQKVEFLVSFYNNEISEKSEIFDDQFSVERPDGSNFTLKIRSTKLEDSAMYFCASSVGTGFSVEQYFGPGTRLTVT.

This clonotype was observed at least ten times. This chain links TRBV2 with TRBJ2-1; D not certain. Germline V gene lookup returns CDR1 SNHLY and CDR2 FYNNEI. There are 16 residues in the CDR3. Trimming cost V 3 bases and J 0 bases, with 12 bases left between them. CDR3 DNA: TGTGCCAGCAGTGAGTTGCGGCAGAGCTCCTACAATGAGCAGTTCTTC. Its translation is CASSELRQSSYNEQFF.

The sample holds a few counts of this clonotype. The rearrangement uses TRBV18 and TRBJ1-5; D gene unclear. The CDR3 contains 14 residues. V shed 2 bases and J shed 3 bases, with 8 bases lying between them. The germline V gene has CDR1 KGHSH and CDR2 LQKENI. CDR3 nucleotides: TGTGCCAGCTCACCAGGCGGCCTCAATCAGCCCCAGCATTTT. It yields the protein CASSPGGLNQPQHF.

This clonotype was picked up many times. The CDR3 protein is CSAQAGDGNTEAFF. Here the CDR3 DNA reads TGCAGTGCTCAGGCCGGGGATGGAAACACTGAAGCTTTCTTT. The V call is TRBV20-1, the J call TRBJ1-1; D gene ambiguous. The CDR3 has 14 residues. Trimming shortened V by 5 bases and J by 2 bases, and 15 bases separated the two germline ends. CDR1 DFQATT and CDR2 SNEGSKA come from the germline V gene (reference sequence).

This clonotype was counted many times. The chain carries TRBV28 and TRBJ2-6; the D gene could be TRBD1 or TRBD2 (5 bases each). CDR1 and CDR2 from the germline V gene are MDHEN and SYDVKM. The CDR3 runs 16 residues. V lost 6 bases to trimming and J lost 0 bases, with 12 bases between them. CDR3 DNA: TGTGCCAGCAGGAGGGGTCGGTCCTCTGGGGCCAACGTCCTGACTTTC. Amino acids: CASRRGRSSGANVLTF. Full variable domain (outside the CDR3, taken from reference TRBV28 and TRBJ2-6): DVKVTQSSRYLVKRTGEKVFLECVQDMDHENMFWYRQDPGLGLRLIYFSYDVKMKEKGDIPEGYSVSREKKERFSLILESASTNQTSMYLCASRRGRSSGANVLTFGAGSRLTVL.

This clonotype was counted between two and nine times. The gene calls are TRBV20-1 and TRBJ2-1, with TRBD2 identical over 9 bases. Germline CDR1 and CDR2: DFQATT and SNEGSKA (reference sequence). J gave up 3 bases and V 6 bases, and 12 bases lay outside the gene matches. The CDR3 runs to 16 residues. CDR3 sequence reads: CSAPIAGVPLYNEQFF. CDR3 nucleotide sequence: TGCAGTGCCCCGATAGCGGGAGTTCCCCTCTACAATGAGCAGTTCTTC.

This sequence joins TRBV6-2 or TRBV6-3 and TRBJ2-5, with 7 bases matching TRBD2. The germline CDR1 and CDR2 sequences are MNHEY and SVGEGT. CDR3 length: 15 amino acids. Losses at the gene ends were 4 bases for V and 7 bases for J; bases not matched to a gene: 12. The CDR3 sequence: CASSLTSSGKGTQYF. The CDR3 DNA is TGTGCCAGCAGTTTAACCTCCAGCGGGAAAGGGACCCAGTACTTC.

The rearrangement joins TRBV12-3 or TRBV12-4 to TRBJ2-4; D may be TRBD1 (6 bases). The CDR3 sequence is 12 residues long. V shed 7 bases and J shed 8 bases, with 12 bases lying between them. CDR3 DNA sequence: TGTGCCAGCACCCGGAACAGGGACATTCAGTACTTC. Translating gives CASTRNRDIQYF.

The chain carries TRBV2 and TRBJ2-2; TRBD2 matches 9 bases. The trim removed 3 bases at V and 1 base at J, leaving 0 bases unmatched. CDR3 size: 15 residues. Germline CDR1 SNHLY, CDR2 FYNNEI. The CDR3 DNA reads TGTGCCAGCAGTGAGACTAGCGGGAACACCGGGGAGCTGTTTTTT. Its protein is CASSETSGNTGELFF.

This clonotype came up many times. The chain uses TRBV11-2 and TRBJ2-2, with unresolved D. Trimming removed 4 bases at V and 7 bases at J, with 19 bases between. There are 16 residues in the CDR3. Germline assignment: CDR1 SGHAT and CDR2 FQNNGV. The CDR3 sequence: CASSSRRRTRYGELFF. DNA of the CDR3: TGTGCCAGCAGCTCCCGGCGGCGGACCCGATACGGGGAGCTGTTTTTT. Full variable domain (rest looked up from reference TRBV11-2 and TRBJ2-2): EAGVAQSPRYKIIEKRQSVAFWCNPISGHATLYWYQQILGQGPKLLIQFQNNGVVDDSQLPKDRFSAERLKGVDSTLKIQPAKLEDSAVYLCASSSRRRTRYGELFFGEGSRLTVL.

The chain uses TRBV20-1 and TRBJ2-7; 9 positions agree with TRBD1. Trimming at V came to 6 bases and at J to 4 bases, leaving 4 bases not matched to a gene. CDR3 length: 12 amino acids. Germline V gene lookup returns CDR1 DFQATT and CDR2 SNEGSKA (reference sequence). DNA of the CDR3: TGCAGTGCCGGGACAGGGCCATACGAGCAGTACTTC. Encoded protein: CSAGTGPYEQYF.

The sample holds many counts of this clonotype. The V gene is TRBV11-3, the J gene TRBJ2-7; 11 bases agree with TRBD2. The CDR3 has 16 residues. Germline-derived CDR1 and CDR2 are SGHNT and YENEEA. V trimming: 5 bases; J trimming: 3 bases; junction bases outside the gene matches: 9. CDR3 region: CASSHVSSGRNYEQYF. CDR3 nucleotide sequence: TGTGCCAGCAGCCATGTTTCTAGCGGGAGGAACTACGAGCAGTACTTC.

This clonotype appeared many times. The V call is TRBV20-1, the J call TRBJ2-1, with 9 bases lining up with TRBD2. Germline assignment: CDR1 DFQATT and CDR2 SNEGSKA (reference sequence). The CDR3 runs to 14 residues. V lost 5 bases, J lost 6 bases, and 8 bases stayed unmatched. CDR3 sequence (DNA): TGCAGTGCTCCCTTTGGAGCGGGGGGCAATGAGCAGTTCTTC. This sequence encodes CSAPFGAGGNEQFF.

This clonotype was recorded many times. The chain uses TRBV27 and TRBJ2-7; tentative D call: TRBD2 (6 bases). The CDR3 covers 14 residues. CDR1 is MNHEY and CDR2 is SMNVEV in the germline V gene (reference sequence). Trimming left V 1 base short and J 5 bases short, with 12 bases between. CDR3 bases: TGTGCCAGCAGTTTATGGGACTCGGGCGACGAGCAGTACTTC. As protein: CASSLWDSGDEQYF.

The rearrangement joins TRBV6-1 to TRBJ2-1; D perhaps matches TRBD1 (6 bases). The CDR3 loop spans 14 amino acids. Deletions cut 7 bases from V and 6 bases from J, with 16 bases between. Germline lookup yields CDR1 MNHNS and CDR2 SASEGT. CDR3 bases: TGTGCCAGCAATTCCCAGGGGATACCCAATGAGCAGTTCTTC. Its translation is CASNSQGIPNEQFF.

This clonotype was observed at least ten times. The chain joins TRBV28 to TRBJ2-2, with D possibly TRBD2 on 6 matching bases. V lost 5 bases and J 5 bases, leaving 21 bases between the germline ends. This CDR3 is built from 17 residues. CDR1 is MDHEN, CDR2 SYDVKM, per germline. The DNA of the CDR3 is TGTGCCAGCAGTCCCCAAAGCGGGCGTAAGCAGACCGGGGAGCTGTTTTTT. Translation: CASSPQSGRKQTGELFF.